There are a few counts of the clone carrying this T cell receptor beta chain. The germline V gene encodes CDR1 DFQATT and CDR2 SNEGSKA (reference sequence). CDR3 length: 14 amino acids. V was shortened by 6 bases and J by 3 bases, with 18 bases between the two germline ends. Each CDR3 protein gets one entry after TCRdb re-called the RACE reads with MiXCR. The sample includes 330,000 or so distinct CDR3 sequences, roughly 6% of them seen just once. Time point here: patch test 2, 6 weeks after DPC sensitization. Regarding treatment: therapeutic diphenylcyclopropenone sensitization with weekly scalp DPC. The data belong to a study of human T cells and chemical hapten exposure. Study at large: On roughly 2 cm by roughly 2 cm of upper inner arm skin, sensitization was performed with 2% DPC.

The sample here was whole blood, taken in connection with sensitization to the hapten diphenylcyclopropenone (DPC). The V call is TRBV20-1, the J call TRBJ2-7; tentatively, D is TRBD2 (6 bases). This TCR was sampled from a woman under 30 with alopecia areata. Some clones in this sample may be carry-over from other donors' samples. DNA for the CDR3: TGCAGTGCCACTAGCCCCGCGGACTTCTACGAGCAGTACTTC. Translating it yields CSATSPADFYEQYF.